The 3 T cell receptor beta chains presented below share a single source sample, sequenced in a study of T cell clonality in common variable immunodeficiency. Assay: immunoSEQ multiplex PCR; the TCRdb copy retains only in-frame clones and omits some. This sample carries 44,000 or so clones and no singletons, and about 0.66% goes to the top ten. Material for sequencing was peripheral blood mononuclear cells. The receptors derive from a person between 18 and 70 years old in good health.

This clone is labeled as large (0.1 to 1%). The DNA ends 3 residues before the CDR3 does, and the rest of the CDR3 is filled in from the germline J gene. The chain couples TRBV6-2 or TRBV6-3 to TRBJ2-3; TRBD2 agrees at 7 bases. The CDR3 spans 15 residues. Germline V gives CDR1 MNHEY, CDR2 SVGEGT. V was pared by 4 bases and J by 1 base, with 5 bases of the junction left unmatched. Here the CDR3 reads CASSSLAARTDTQYF. The sequenced part of the CDR3 DNA is TGTGCCAGCAGTTCGCTAGCGGCCCGCACAGATACG.

At least ten counts were recorded for this clone. The read gets to within 3 residues of the CDR3 end, and the germline J gene fills in the rest. The rearrangement links TRBV5-1 to TRBJ2-5, with TRBD2 identical over 10 bases. The germline CDR1 and CDR2 sequences are SGHRS and YFSETQ. V shed 4 bases and J 5 bases; nucleotides not matched to a gene: 5. There are 14 residues in the CDR3. CDR3 bases read: TGCGCCAGCAGCCCAACTAGCGGGGTTGAGACC. Translated, it gives CASSPTSGVET. In full, the CDR3 reads CASSPTSGVETQYF. Complete variable domain (other parts from reference TRBV5-1 and TRBJ2-5): KAGVTQTPRYLIKTRGQQVTLSCSPISGHRSVSWYQQTPGQGLQFLFEYFSETQRNKGNFPGRFSGRQFSNSRSEMNVSTLELGDSALYLCASSPTSGVETQYFGPGTRLLVL.

This clone was counted at least ten times. Here the CDR3 reads CASSLIPTGTGTYEQYF. The CDR3 DNA, read in part, is TGTGCCAGCAGTTTAATTCCAACCGGGACAGGGACCTACGAG. This chain connects TRBV12-3 or TRBV12-4 to TRBJ2-7; 9 bases are shared with TRBD1. The observed sequence ends 3 residues before the CDR3 terminus, with the missing tail filled in from the germline J gene. After removal of 2 bases from V and 2 bases from J, the junction contained 10 bases not matched to a gene. The CDR3 loop spans 17 amino acids.